This record concerns one T cell receptor (beta chain) sequence. What it binds is unknown. The sample contains more than one DNA sequence encoding this CDR3. These data are taken from a study of cytomegalovirus exposure and HLA in healthy donors. At the level of the study: HLA-typed donors were the source of 82 million or so unique TCRs, which an early data release held. Regarding the study as a whole: Indistinguishable V segments, including TRBV6-2 and TRBV6-3, were excluded. What a later analysis reportedly showed was that an Asian-associated ancestry cluster had fewer N-insertions than the roughly 700-donor mean. Sequencing likely produced, as an artifact, a cluster of highly shared sequence variants.

PCR involved 60 Vbeta and 13 Jbeta primers. The method was immunoSEQ multiplex PCR; TCRdb's version includes in-frame clones alone and lacks a portion of them. The sample holds about 110,000 clones, 60% to 80% seen once. Germline V gives CDR1 LGHNA, CDR2 YNFKEQ. CDR3 length equals 15 residues. Germline trimming cut 3 bases from V and 8 bases from J; bases unmatched to any gene: 9. The chain has TRBV4-2 and TRBJ2-4; 8 nucleotides agree with TRBD1. The receptor was derived from a man between 18 and 29 years old in good health and CMV-seronegative. The sequenced sample was PBMCs. In DNA form, the CDR3 reads TGTGCCAGCAGCCAGGAAGAACAGGGGGTAGACATTCAGTACTTC. Translated, it gives CASSQEEQGVDIQYF.